The entry that follows covers one T cell receptor (beta chain) sequence. The study ran its PCR with 60 Vbeta and 13 Jbeta primers. Data came from immunoSEQ multiplex PCR; TCRdb stores just in-frame clones and leaves some out. The sample carries roughly 90,000 clones, approximately 90% recorded once. These data originate in a study of cytomegalovirus exposure and HLA in healthy donors. The CDR3 loop spans 16 amino acids. Per the germline V gene, CDR1 is SGDLS and CDR2 is YYNGEE. V dropped 4 bases and J dropped 0 bases, with 13 bases sitting between them. The chain recombines TRBV9 with TRBJ2-2; D gene ambiguous. The TCR comes from a man between 18 and 35 years old in good health and CMV-seronegative. Sequenced sample: PBMCs. The CDR3 reads CASSPALRSNTGELFF. As DNA, the CDR3 is TGTGCCAGCAGCCCCGCCTTGCGGTCGAACACCGGGGAGCTGTTTTTT.